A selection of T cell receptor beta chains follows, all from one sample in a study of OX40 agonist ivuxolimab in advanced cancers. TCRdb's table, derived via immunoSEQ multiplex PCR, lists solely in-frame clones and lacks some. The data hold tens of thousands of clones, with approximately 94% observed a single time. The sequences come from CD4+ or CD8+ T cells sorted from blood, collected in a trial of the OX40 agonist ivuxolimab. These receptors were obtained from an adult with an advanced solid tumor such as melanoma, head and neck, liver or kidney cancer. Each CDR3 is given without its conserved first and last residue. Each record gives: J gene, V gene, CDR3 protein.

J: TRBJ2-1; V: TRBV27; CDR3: ASSPTPLAGTGAYNEQF
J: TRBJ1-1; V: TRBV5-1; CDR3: ASTAGQSNTEAF
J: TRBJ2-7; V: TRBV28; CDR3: ASSPNETPPSSYEQY
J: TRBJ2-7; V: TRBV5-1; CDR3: ASSFTGFLEQY
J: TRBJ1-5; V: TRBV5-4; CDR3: ASSDGTGNQPQH
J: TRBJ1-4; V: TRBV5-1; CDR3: ASSWQPTTNEKLF
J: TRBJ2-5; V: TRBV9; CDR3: ASSTVGAETQY
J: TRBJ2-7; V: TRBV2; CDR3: ASSAGQVGNEQY
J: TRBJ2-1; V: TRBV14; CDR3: ASSLAPDPYEQF
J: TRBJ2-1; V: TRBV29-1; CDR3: SVELGSSYNEQF
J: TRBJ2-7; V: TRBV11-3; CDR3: ASSPTLAGGDEQY
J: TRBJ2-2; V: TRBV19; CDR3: ASSIVGGAGELF
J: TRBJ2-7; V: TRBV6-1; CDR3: ASSSGTFHYEQY
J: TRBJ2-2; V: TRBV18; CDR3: ASSPMAVNTGELF
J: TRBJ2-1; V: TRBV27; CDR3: ASSPQGRGGNEQF
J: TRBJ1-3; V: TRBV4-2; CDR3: ASSQDSPQTSGNTIY
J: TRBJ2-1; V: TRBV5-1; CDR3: ASSVSNEQF
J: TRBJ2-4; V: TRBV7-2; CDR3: ASSLRPDIQY
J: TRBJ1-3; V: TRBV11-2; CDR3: ASSFAGAGNTIY
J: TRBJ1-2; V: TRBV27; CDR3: ASSLSAHQIYGYT